This is a list of T cell receptor beta chains from one sample in a study of T cell responses to AZD1222 COVID-19 vaccine. The assay was immunoSEQ multiplex PCR, and TCRdb's table has in-frame clones only and misses some. The data contain about 150,000 clones, approximately 90% of them singletons. The sequences come from peripheral blood, collected on day 0 of AZD1222 vaccination. The source is an adult in good health. CDR3s leave out the opening cysteine and the closing phenylalanine or tryptophan. The size field is filled for only some rows; it gives once, few, many or a size class.

clone_size: .
j_call: TRBJ2-2
cdr3_length: 13
v_call: TRBV19
cdr3_aa: ASTTRGANTGELF

clone_size: many
j_call: TRBJ1-2
cdr3_length: 13
v_call: TRBV2
cdr3_aa: ASIRWVKDREPCT

clone_size: .
j_call: TRBJ1-2
cdr3_length: 11
v_call: TRBV29-1
cdr3_aa: SGVGGDDYGYT

clone_size: .
j_call: TRBJ1-1
cdr3_length: 11
v_call: TRBV4-2
cdr3_aa: ASSQERQTEAF

clone_size: .
j_call: TRBJ2-7
cdr3_length: 11
v_call: TRBV10-3
cdr3_aa: AISWKVEDEQY

clone_size: .
j_call: TRBJ1-3
cdr3_length: 14
v_call: TRBV5-4
cdr3_aa: ASSRQGTYSGNTIY

clone_size: .
j_call: TRBJ1-2
cdr3_length: 13
v_call: TRBV28
cdr3_aa: ASSLGSRAQYGYT

clone_size: .
j_call: TRBJ2-3
cdr3_length: 13
v_call: TRBV9
cdr3_aa: ASSVGGLVADTQY

clone_size: .
j_call: TRBJ1-1
cdr3_length: 8
v_call: TRBV7-9
cdr3_aa: ASSLAEAF

clone_size: .
j_call: TRBJ1-2
cdr3_length: 13
v_call: TRBV6-5
cdr3_aa: ASSLRGQGEYGYT

clone_size: .
j_call: TRBJ2-1
cdr3_length: 14
v_call: TRBV16
cdr3_aa: ASSLERFSPNNEQF

clone_size: .
j_call: TRBJ1-4
cdr3_length: 13
v_call: TRBV11-2
cdr3_aa: ASSLALDRSEKLF

clone_size: .
j_call: TRBJ2-1
cdr3_length: 10
v_call: TRBV28
cdr3_aa: ASTGLYNEQF

clone_size: .
j_call: TRBJ1-3
cdr3_length: 12
v_call: TRBV7-2
cdr3_aa: ATTTVSSGNTIY

clone_size: .
j_call: TRBJ1-1
cdr3_length: 12
v_call: TRBV18
cdr3_aa: ASSPKQGGTEAF

clone_size: .
j_call: TRBJ1-5
cdr3_length: 10
v_call: TRBV6-2/TRBV6-3
cdr3_aa: ASSYPELPQH